This T cell receptor (beta chain) appears in the sequencing data of a study of blood T cell repertoires in COVID-19. Across the study: Some COVID-19 samples were acute and others convalescent; all came from the United States, Italy and Spain.

The CDR3 is 14 residues long. The V gene end was trimmed by 10 bases and the J gene end by 7 bases; junction bases not matched to a gene: 12. Germline lookup yields CDR1 MNHEY and CDR2 SVGAGI. Profiled with immunoSEQ multiplex PCR; TCRdb holds only in-frame clones, not every one. This sample has roughly 180,000 clones, with about 84% found just once. The chain employs TRBV6-5 and TRBJ1-2; TRBD1 matches 10 bases. Sequenced material: peripheral blood. The source is a woman aged 25-40 years with acute or convalescent COVID-19. DNA for the CDR3: TGTGCCACCGACCGGGACAGGGGATATAGTGGCTACACCTTC. It translates to CATDRDRGYSGYTF.